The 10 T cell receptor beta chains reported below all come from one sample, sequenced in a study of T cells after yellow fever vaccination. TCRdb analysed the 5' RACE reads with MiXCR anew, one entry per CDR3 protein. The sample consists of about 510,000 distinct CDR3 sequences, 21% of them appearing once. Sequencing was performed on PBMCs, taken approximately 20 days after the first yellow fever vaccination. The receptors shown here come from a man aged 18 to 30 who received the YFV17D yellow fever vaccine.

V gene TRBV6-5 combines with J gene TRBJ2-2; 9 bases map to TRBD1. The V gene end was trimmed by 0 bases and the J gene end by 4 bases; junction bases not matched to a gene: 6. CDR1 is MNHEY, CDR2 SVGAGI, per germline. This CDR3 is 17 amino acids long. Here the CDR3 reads CASSYSSTGGGTGELFF. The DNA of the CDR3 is TGTGCCAGCAGTTACTCGTCGACAGGGGGTGGCACCGGGGAGCTGTTTTTT.

The CDR3 loop is CSADERTSSYNEQFF. The CDR3 nucleotides read TGCAGTGCTGACGAGCGGACAAGCTCCTACAATGAGCAGTTCTTC. V gene TRBV20-1 combines with J gene TRBJ2-1; TRBD1 or TRBD2 may be the D gene (5 bases each). V lost 5 bases and J 0 bases, leaving 14 bases between the germline ends. The germline V gene encodes CDR1 DFQATT and CDR2 SNEGSKA (reference sequence). This CDR3 is built from 15 residues.

The DNA of the CDR3 is TGTGCCAGCAAGAGGGGTTTAACTGAAGCTTTCTTT. Translation: CASKRGLTEAFF. This chain uses TRBV6-2 or TRBV6-3 with TRBJ1-1; the D gene is possibly TRBD1 (5 bases). CDR1 is MNHEY, CDR2 SVGEGT, per germline. The V end lost 7 bases, the J end lost 5 bases, and 11 bases lay between the germline ends. This CDR3 is built from 12 residues.

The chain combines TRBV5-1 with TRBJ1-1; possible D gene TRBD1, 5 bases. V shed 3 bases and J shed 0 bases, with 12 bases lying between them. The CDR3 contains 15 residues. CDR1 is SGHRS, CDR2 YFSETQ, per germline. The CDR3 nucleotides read TGCGCCAGCAGCTATACGACAGTAGTGAACACTGAAGCTTTCTTT. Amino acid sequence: CASSYTTVVNTEAFF.

CDR3 DNA: TGTGCCACCAGTGATTTTCGCCCCTTTGACAGGGGGCGATACTATGGCTACACCTTC. This gives the protein CATSDFRPFDRGRYYGYTF. V and J are TRBV24-1 and TRBJ1-2; 10 bases are a match to TRBD1. The V gene's germline CDR1 is KGHDR and CDR2 SFDVKD. Trimming at V came to 1 base and at J to 3 bases, leaving 13 bases not matched to a gene. The CDR3 is 19 residues long.

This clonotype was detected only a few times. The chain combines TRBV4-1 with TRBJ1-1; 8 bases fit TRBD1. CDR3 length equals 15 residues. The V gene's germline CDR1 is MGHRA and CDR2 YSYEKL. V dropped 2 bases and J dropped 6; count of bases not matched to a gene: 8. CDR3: CASSQQGAGLSEAFF. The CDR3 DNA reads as TGCGCCAGCAGCCAACAGGGGGCGGGTCTTTCTGAAGCTTTCTTT.

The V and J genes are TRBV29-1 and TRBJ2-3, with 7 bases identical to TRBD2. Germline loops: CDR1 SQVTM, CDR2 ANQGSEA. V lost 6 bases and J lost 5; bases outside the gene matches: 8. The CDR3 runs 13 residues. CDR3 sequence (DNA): TGCAGCGTGGGAGGGAGAACAAAAGATACGCAGTATTTT. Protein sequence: CSVGGRTKDTQYF.

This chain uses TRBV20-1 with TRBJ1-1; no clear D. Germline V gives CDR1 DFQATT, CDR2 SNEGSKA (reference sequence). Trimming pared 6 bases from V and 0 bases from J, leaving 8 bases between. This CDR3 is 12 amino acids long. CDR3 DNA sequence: TGCAGTGCCCCTAGGGTGAACACTGAAGCTTTCTTT. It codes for CSAPRVNTEAFF.

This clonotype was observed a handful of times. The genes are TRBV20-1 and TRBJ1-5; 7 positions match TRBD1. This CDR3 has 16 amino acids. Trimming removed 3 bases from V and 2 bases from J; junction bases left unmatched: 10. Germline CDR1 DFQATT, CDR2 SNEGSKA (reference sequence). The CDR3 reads CSARDRMPLGNQPQHF. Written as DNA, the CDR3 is TGCAGTGCTAGGGACAGGATGCCCTTAGGCAATCAGCCCCAGCATTTT.

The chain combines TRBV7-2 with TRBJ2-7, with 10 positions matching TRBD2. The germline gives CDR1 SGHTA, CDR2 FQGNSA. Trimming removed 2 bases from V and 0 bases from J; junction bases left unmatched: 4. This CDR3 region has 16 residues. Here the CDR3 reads CASSLKAGGSSYEQYF. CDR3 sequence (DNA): TGTGCCAGCAGCTTAAAAGCGGGGGGGAGCTCCTACGAGCAGTACTTC.